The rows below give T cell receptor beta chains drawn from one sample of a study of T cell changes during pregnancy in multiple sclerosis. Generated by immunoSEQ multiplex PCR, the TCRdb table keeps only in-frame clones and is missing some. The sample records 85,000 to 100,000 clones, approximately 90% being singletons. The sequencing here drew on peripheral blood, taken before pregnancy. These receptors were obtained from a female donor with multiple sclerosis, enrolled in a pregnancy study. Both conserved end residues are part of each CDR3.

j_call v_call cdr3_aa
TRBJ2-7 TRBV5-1 CASSFGRTYEQYF
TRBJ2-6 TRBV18 CASSPGQAVSGANVLTF
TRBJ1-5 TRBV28 CAAGQIEPQHF
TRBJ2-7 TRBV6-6 CASSYSEGGNEQYF
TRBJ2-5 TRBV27 CASSPSERRETQYF
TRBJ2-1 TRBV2 CASNGHHNEQFF
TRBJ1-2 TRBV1 CTSSQGGPQGGNYGYTF
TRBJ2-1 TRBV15 CATSSYRDRDNEQFF
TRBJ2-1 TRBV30 CAWSVVAGGLNEQFF
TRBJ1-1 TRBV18 CASSPPNTEAFF
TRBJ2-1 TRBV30 CAWRESGSSYNEQFF
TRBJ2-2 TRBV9 CASSVQTGTNTGELFF
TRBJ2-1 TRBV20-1 CSARGTEQFF
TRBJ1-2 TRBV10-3 CAINKQGFNYGYTF
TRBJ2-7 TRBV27 CASSLERGPYEQYF
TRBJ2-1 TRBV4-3 CASSQDRPGLAGANEQFF
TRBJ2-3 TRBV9 CASSAGLAGTTSTDTQYF
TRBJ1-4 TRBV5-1 CASSSIPQATNEKLFF
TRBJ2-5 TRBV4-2 CASSQDVAQETQYF
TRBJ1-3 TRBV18 CASSGLLGQLSGNTIYF
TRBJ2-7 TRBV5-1 CAHRGGGRYEQYF
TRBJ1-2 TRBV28 CASDVSPGRPNYGYTF
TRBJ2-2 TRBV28 CASSLGGKNTGELFF
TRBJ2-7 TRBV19 CASSRGAHQQYF
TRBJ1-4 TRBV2 CASSAGTHNEKLFF
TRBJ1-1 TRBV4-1 CASSQLGLLNTEAFF